Listed below are T cell receptor beta chains from one sample, sequenced in a study of neurological immune-mediated disorders. A single record per CDR3 protein comes from TCRdb applying MiXCR to the 5' RACE reads. Here the sample spans more than 45,000 distinct CDR3 sequences, approximately 10% being singletons. Sequenced sample: PBMCs. These receptors came from a man in his 60s in good health. The CDR3 runs from the conserved cysteine through the conserved F or W. Size is omitted from some rows. Given values are once, few, many or a class for expanded clones.

CASGTVTSPLHF many TRBV12-3/TRBV12-4
CSAREGQRRYGYTF many TRBV20-1
CASSPGGDGYTF many TRBV6-6
CASSGGTGSTEAFF many TRBV5-1
CAISSPYGGRRAAGELFF many TRBV10-3
CSARPPDGVAKNIQYF many TRBV20-1
CASSQWNQETQYF . TRBV3-1
CASTQGAWTDTQYF many TRBV5-1
CASRPLTAQPQADTQYF many TRBV6-5
CASSPRTGNEQYF . TRBV18
CASSLYFGPDTQYF many TRBV5-1
CASSLGLAGGPIVQYEQYF many TRBV7-2
CASSRTLIYGYTF many TRBV7-2
CATSARRGGGELFF many TRBV15
CSARAWPGSSYEQYF . TRBV20-1
CASSFTRGGIETQYF many TRBV6-6
CASSLSGELPGANVLTF many TRBV27
CASRRYQGRDTF many TRBV6-5
CASSFYICSARRGRANTEAFF . TRBV7-2
CASSLDTGELFF many TRBV27
CASSLDLSGGGTDTQYF many TRBV7-2
CASSLEALQGQPQHF many TRBV5-5
CASSLFLGPVQETQYF many TRBV5-1
CASSSRGVMVGYTF many TRBV7-2
CASSLQVGSPLHF many TRBV7-9
CSARGGARQPQHF many TRBV20-1
CSARTENNSPLHF many TRBV20-1
CASSYSTGGRPYNEQFF few TRBV6-5
CASSQDDRLNEKLFF many TRBV3-1
CASSLALAGATSYTEQFF many TRBV7-2
CSARRGGLTGELFF few TRBV20-1
CASSLEGFREQYF many TRBV5-1
CASRRIQETRYF . TRBV12-3/TRBV12-4
CASSLVDLRNEQFF many TRBV5-1
CSALADRGSGQLRHF . TRBV20-1
CSGADDNSPLHF many TRBV20-1
CASSPPGLYTDTQYF many TRBV12-3/TRBV12-4
CASSSGGKNTEAFF many TRBV5-1
CASSLDSTGTEAFF many TRBV5-1
CASSPAVYEQYF many TRBV18
CATQGIVLNEQFF many TRBV28
CATSSSGLGDTQYF many TRBV6-2/TRBV6-3
CASSLGEGRDTEAFF many TRBV12-3/TRBV12-4
CASSFEADYNEQFF many TRBV7-9
CASSPWDSETQYF . TRBV18
CASRHLPASGGSNEQFF many TRBV6-5
CASSFYICSAPGYNEQFF . TRBV7-2
CASSQGDNEKLFF many TRBV7-2
CASSLKTGEHTIYF many TRBV7-2
CSSSPSGAYNEQFF once TRBV7-7
CSARGGQGAIDGYTF many TRBV20-1
CASSLGGEGGAETQYF many TRBV12-3/TRBV12-4
CSAREVKGRPADEKRFF . TRBV20-1
CASSTTTNTEAFF many TRBV25-1
CSALLPGQTYSNQPQHF many TRBV29-1
CASSLSESEAFF many TRBV5-1
CATLLRGYYGYTF many TRBV28
CASSHAGFPAIGQETQYF many TRBV5-1